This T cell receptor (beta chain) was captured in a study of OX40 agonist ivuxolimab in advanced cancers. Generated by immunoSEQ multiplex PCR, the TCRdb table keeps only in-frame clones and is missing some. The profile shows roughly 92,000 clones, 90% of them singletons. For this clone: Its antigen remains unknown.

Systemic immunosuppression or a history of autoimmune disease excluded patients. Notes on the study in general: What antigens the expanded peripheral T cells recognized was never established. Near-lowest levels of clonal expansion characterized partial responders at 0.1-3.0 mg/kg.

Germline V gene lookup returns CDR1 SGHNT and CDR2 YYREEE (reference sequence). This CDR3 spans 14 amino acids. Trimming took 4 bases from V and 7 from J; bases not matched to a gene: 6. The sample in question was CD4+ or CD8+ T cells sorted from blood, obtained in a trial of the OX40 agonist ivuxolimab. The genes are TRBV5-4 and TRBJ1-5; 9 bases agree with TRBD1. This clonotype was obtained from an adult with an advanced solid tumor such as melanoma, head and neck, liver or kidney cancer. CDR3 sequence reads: CASSHTGGAQPQHF. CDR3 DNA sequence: TGTGCCAGCAGCCATACAGGGGGCGCGCAGCCCCAGCATTTT.